A selection of T cell receptor beta chains follows, all from one sample in a study of graft-versus-host responses after intestinal transplantation. The repertoire was sequenced with immunoSEQ multiplex PCR; TCRdb's copy has only in-frame clones and lacks some. The table lists some 70,000 clones, roughly 90% of them singletons. Sequenced here: bone marrow, sampled nearly 750 days after intestinal transplantation. These receptors came from a human patient who received an intestinal transplant, so some T cells may come from the graft donor. The CDR3 runs from the conserved cysteine through the conserved F or W. The D gene is left open where the match is weak. Size values are once, few and many counts, or a class for expanded clones, and some rows have none.

v_call,cdr3_length,d_call,j_call,clone_size,cdr3_aa,cdr3_nt
TRBV10-3,21,TRBD2,TRBJ2-7,NA,CAISASNGVASGKVSSYEQYF,TGTGCCATCAGTGCGTCCAACGGGGTGGCTAGCGGGAAGGTGAGCTCCTACGAGCAGTACTTC
TRBV6-6,15,TRBD2,TRBJ2-1,NA,CASSGSGRAGGEQFF,TGTGCCAGCAGCGGAAGCGGGAGGGCCGGAGGTGAGCAGTTCTTC
TRBV6-1,15,NA,TRBJ1-6,NA,CASSNYRDYNSPLHF,TGTGCCAGCAGTAATTACAGGGACTATAATTCACCCCTCCACTTT
TRBV28,11,NA,TRBJ2-1,NA,CASSLRQEQFF,TGTGCCAGCAGTTTAAGGCAGGAGCAGTTCTTC
TRBV11-2,14,NA,TRBJ2-7,NA,CASSFLGVGYEQYF,TGTGCCAGCAGCTTTCTAGGGGTTGGGTACGAGCAGTACTTC
TRBV28,13,NA,TRBJ1-2,NA,CASTLKGTYGYTF,TGTGCCAGCACCCTTAAAGGGACCTATGGCTACACCTTC
TRBV6-6,15,NA,TRBJ2-2,NA,CASSYFGPNTGELFF,TGTGCCAGCAGTTACTTCGGACCGAACACCGGGGAGCTGTTTTTT
TRBV6-5,14,NA,TRBJ2-7,NA,CASSYDQGSYEQYF,TGTGCCAGCAGTTACGATCAGGGGTCCTACGAGCAGTACTTC
TRBV5-6,16,NA,TRBJ2-1,NA,CASSLAIGGRYNEQFF,TGTGCCAGCAGCTTGGCAATCGGGGGGCGGTACAATGAGCAGTTCTTC
TRBV7-3,13,NA,TRBJ2-7,NA,CASSLKDNDEQYF,TGTGCCAGCAGCTTAAAGGACAACGACGAGCAGTACTTC
TRBV7-9,15,NA,TRBJ1-1,NA,CASSLGQGMNTEAFF,TGTGCCAGCAGCTTAGGCCAGGGAATGAACACTGAAGCTTTCTTT
TRBV19,17,NA,TRBJ1-2,NA,CASSGAPSPGGGTGYTF,TGTGCCAGTAGCGGGGCACCGAGTCCCGGGGGGGGCACTGGCTACACCTTC
TRBV19,13,NA,TRBJ1-1,once,CASQRRFSPEAFF,TGTGCCAGCCAAAGAAGGTTCTCTCCTGAAGCTTTCTTT
TRBV11-2,13,NA,TRBJ2-3,NA,CASSLDLTDTQYF,TGTGCCAGCAGCTTAGACCTAACAGATACGCAGTATTTT
TRBV28,14,NA,TRBJ1-2,NA,CASSPPGLFGGYTF,TGTGCCAGCAGTCCCCCGGGTCTCTTCGGTGGCTACACCTTC
TRBV11-2,14,TRBD1,TRBJ2-7,NA,CASSLGTGSLEQYF,TGTGCCAGCAGCTTAGGGACAGGGTCTCTCGAGCAGTACTTC
TRBV19,13,NA,TRBJ2-7,NA,CASSNRLSYEQYF,TGTGCCAGTAGCAATCGATTGAGCTACGAGCAGTACTTC
TRBV5-4,14,TRBD2,TRBJ2-3,NA,CASTPSGRTDTQYF,TGTGCCAGCACCCCTAGCGGGAGAACAGATACGCAGTATTTT
TRBV9,11,TRBD2,TRBJ2-1,NA,CASGLADEQFF,TGTGCCAGCGGGCTAGCGGATGAGCAGTTCTTC
TRBV6-5,14,NA,TRBJ2-7,NA,CASSYRDSQYEQYF,TGTGCCAGCAGTTACCGCGACAGCCAATACGAGCAGTACTTC
TRBV5-5,16,NA,TRBJ1-5,NA,CASSSYPTGVHQPQHF,TGTGCCAGCAGCTCATACCCAACAGGAGTACATCAGCCCCAGCATTTT
TRBV5-1,15,TRBD1,TRBJ2-1,once,CASRTRDRNHNEQFF,TGCGCCAGCAGGACCCGGGACAGAAACCACAATGAGCAGTTCTTC
TRBV6-5,15,NA,TRBJ1-6,NA,CASSSGVGHNSPLHF,TGTGCCAGCAGCTCGGGGGTAGGTCATAATTCACCCCTCCACTTT
TRBV27,13,NA,TRBJ2-1,NA,CASRSGGLREQFF,TGTGCCAGCAGATCAGGTGGGTTACGTGAGCAGTTCTTC
TRBV7-9,14,TRBD1,TRBJ1-1,NA,CASIKKDRATEAFF,TGTGCCAGCATAAAAAAGGACAGGGCCACTGAAGCTTTCTTT
TRBV6-5,15,NA,TRBJ2-7,NA,CASRPNRQRRYEQYF,TGTGCCAGCAGGCCGAACCGACAGCGGCGCTACGAGCAGTACTTC
TRBV5-1,12,NA,TRBJ2-2,NA,CASSNGTGELFF,TGCGCCAGCAGCAACGGGACCGGGGAGCTGTTTTTT
TRBV10-3,13,TRBD2,TRBJ2-7,NA,CASSRTRRGEQYF,TGTGCCAGCAGTAGGACTAGGCGGGGCGAGCAGTACTTC
TRBV7-9,15,NA,TRBJ1-1,NA,CASSLSPGINSRAFF,TGTGCCAGCAGCTTAAGCCCAGGAATCAACTCGCGAGCTTTCTTT
TRBV5-1,16,NA,TRBJ1-1,NA,CASSLSAGSRATEAFF,TGCGCCAGCAGCCTCTCGGCGGGCAGCCGGGCCACTGAAGCTTTCTTT
TRBV11-3,12,NA,TRBJ2-5,once,CASSLGLTEQYF,TGTGCCAGCAGCTTAGGTCTGACGGAGCAGTACTTC
TRBV4-1,15,NA,TRBJ2-4,NA,CASSQVDIAKNIQYF,TGCGCCAGCAGCCAAGTGGACATAGCCAAAAACATTCAGTACTTC
TRBV5-5,15,TRBD2,TRBJ2-1,NA,CASSSGLELVNEQFF,TGTGCCAGCAGCTCGGGACTAGAATTAGTCAATGAGCAGTTCTTC
TRBV6-6,15,NA,TRBJ1-5,NA,CASQTSGTSNQPQHF,TGTGCCAGCCAGACCTCGGGAACTAGCAATCAGCCCCAGCATTTT
TRBV5-4,14,NA,TRBJ1-4,NA,CASSLSGLNEKLFF,TGTGCCAGCAGCTTATCTGGACTTAATGAAAAACTGTTTTTT
TRBV7-2,14,TRBD1,TRBJ2-7,once,CASSYVTGDYEQYF,TGTGCCAGCAGCTATGTTACAGGGGACTACGAGCAGTACTTC
TRBV18,16,NA,TRBJ2-2,once,CASSLTGQGSSGELFF,TGTGCCAGCTCACTCACAGGCCAGGGTTCCTCCGGGGAGCTGTTTTTT
TRBV6-5,16,NA,TRBJ2-5,NA,CASSLLSTALQETQYF,TGTGCCAGCAGTTTGTTGTCGACGGCACTCCAAGAGACCCAGTACTTC
TRBV14,14,NA,TRBJ1-2,NA,CASSGPGRNYGYTF,TGTGCCAGCAGCGGTCCGGGAAGGAACTATGGCTACACCTTC
TRBV10-3,14,NA,TRBJ1-1,NA,CAISDRRETTEAFF,TGTGCCATCAGTGATCGAAGGGAAACCACTGAAGCTTTCTTT
TRBV7-3,15,TRBD2,TRBJ2-2,NA,CASSLTPTSAGELFF,TGTGCCAGCAGCTTAACTCCGACTAGCGCCGGGGAGCTGTTTTTT
TRBV5-1,15,NA,TRBJ1-1,NA,CASSLGGGLNTEAFF,TGCGCCAGCAGCTTGGGGGGCGGATTGAACACTGAAGCTTTCTTT
TRBV5-1,16,NA,TRBJ2-5,once,CASSFGRTGAQETQYF,TGCGCCAGCAGCTTCGGAAGGACTGGAGCGCAAGAGACCCAGTACTTC
TRBV5-1,16,TRBD2,TRBJ2-7,once,CASSLWGGPSSYEQYF,TGCGCCAGCAGCTTGTGGGGGGGACCCTCCTCCTACGAGCAGTACTTC
TRBV5-6,15,NA,TRBJ1-2,NA,CASSAGGLSNYGYTF,TGTGCCAGCAGCGCCGGAGGGCTTTCTAACTATGGCTACACCTTC
TRBV14,12,NA,TRBJ2-7,NA,CASSPGSYEQYF,TGTGCCAGCAGCCCGGGATCCTACGAGCAGTACTTC
TRBV7-3,14,TRBD1,TRBJ1-6,NA,CASSSGQGNSPLHF,TGTGCCAGCAGCTCGGGACAGGGTAATTCACCCCTCCACTTT
TRBV27,16,NA,TRBJ1-1,NA,CASSSLSGIMNTEAFF,TGTGCCAGCAGTTCCCTCTCCGGAATAATGAACACTGAAGCTTTCTTT
TRBV19,13,TRBD1,TRBJ1-5,NA,CASRDRGVQPQHF,TGTGCCTCGCGGGACAGGGGAGTTCAGCCCCAGCATTTT
TRBV11-2,13,NA,TRBJ2-7,NA,CASSLVRGIEQYF,TGTGCCAGCAGCTTAGTCCGGGGGATCGAGCAGTACTTC
TRBV2,14,NA,TRBJ1-5,NA,CASSDRSGLQPQHF,TGTGCCAGCAGTGATAGGTCAGGGCTTCAGCCCCAGCATTTT
TRBV4-2,16,TRBD1,TRBJ1-5,NA,CASSPVGQGEAQPQHF,TGTGCCAGCAGCCCAGTGGGTCAGGGGGAGGCACAGCCCCAGCATTTT
TRBV11-1,13,TRBD1,TRBJ2-1,NA,CASGTGQHNEQFF,TGTGCCAGCGGTACGGGACAGCACAATGAGCAGTTCTTC
TRBV13,16,TRBD2,TRBJ2-7,NA,CASSSPGLADSYEQYF,TGTGCCAGCAGCTCGCCGGGACTAGCGGATTCCTACGAGCAGTACTTC
TRBV7-9,14,TRBD1,TRBJ2-1,NA,CASSLQGARNEQFF,TGTGCCAGCAGCTTACAGGGGGCGCGGAATGAGCAGTTCTTC
TRBV28,14,NA,TRBJ2-1,NA,CASSFRSGKGEQFF,TGTGCCAGCAGTTTCCGTTCGGGGAAGGGTGAGCAGTTCTTC
TRBV11-2,12,NA,TRBJ1-5,NA,CASSTQGQPQHF,TGTGCCAGCAGTACTCAGGGCCAGCCCCAGCATTTT
TRBV11-2,16,TRBD1,TRBJ1-4,NA,CASSWTGEVLHEKLFF,TGTGCCAGCAGCTGGACAGGGGAGGTTTTGCATGAAAAACTGTTTTTT
TRBV5-4,16,TRBD2,TRBJ2-3,few,CASSPGGLAATDTQYF,TGTGCCAGCAGCCCTGGCGGACTAGCGGCCACAGATACGCAGTATTTT